This TCR beta chain came from a study of blood T cell repertoires in COVID-19. Looking at the study overall: In each case, the material was cDNA or gDNA derived from T cells, B-cell-depleted T cells, or PBMCs.

Authors' methods: Amplification from reference gene primers served as the basis for estimated nucleated cell counts. The repertoire was sequenced with immunoSEQ multiplex PCR; TCRdb's copy has only in-frame clones and lacks some. That table is the source of V, J and clone size, and D and trimming were worked out from the DNA. The top ten hold under 9% of the sample, which has 120,000 to 150,000 clones, roughly 89% seen once. The clonotype comes from a woman between 45 and 60 years old with active or convalescent COVID-19. Sequencing was carried out using peripheral blood.

In DNA form, the CDR3 reads TGTGCCAGCAGTTTATACAGGGGGCTGGCTGAAGCTTTCTTT. This gives the protein CASSLYRGLAEAFF. This chain uses TRBV28 with TRBJ1-1; 9 nucleotides agree with TRBD1. Germline V lookup: CDR1 MDHEN, CDR2 SYDVKM. Germline trimming cut 1 base from V and 6 bases from J; bases unmatched to any gene: 3. The length of the CDR3 is 14 residues.